Detailed here is one T cell receptor beta chain. CDR3 length equals 13 residues. Germline-derived CDR1 and CDR2 are DFQATT and SNEGSKA (reference sequence). V was pared by 3 bases and J by 2 bases, with 8 bases between. Unique molecular identifiers were incorporated when the TCRbeta library was constructed. TCRdb called the PCR reads again in MiXCR, with one record for every CDR3 protein. Of around 440,000 distinct CDR3 sequences listed, 15% to 20% are singletons. This sample is part of a study of T-cell reconstitution after alpha-beta-depleted transplantation in children. Sequences were derived from PBMCs, mostly from graft donor cells, sampled 360 days after TCRalphabeta/CD19-depleted stem cell transplant. This sequence originates from a boy younger than two who had a stem cell transplant for Wiskott-Aldrich syndrome, so the T cells may come from the graft donor. The chain combines TRBV20-1 with TRBJ2-1; possibly TRBD2 for D (5 bases). Written as DNA, the CDR3 is TGCAGTGCTAGCCGGGGAGCCTACAATGAGCAGTTCTTC. This sequence encodes CSASRGAYNEQFF.